Listed below are T cell receptor beta chains from one sample, sequenced in a study of a mutant IDH1 vaccine in newly diagnosed glioma. TCRdb's copy holds only in-frame clones and misses some; the assay was immunoSEQ multiplex PCR. The sample gives about 50,000 clones, about nine tenths of which show up once; 2% to 3% is in the top ten. The sequences come from PBMCs, collected from a glioma patient treated with radiotherapy, temozolomide or both. Receptors were obtained from a man aged 40-49 years with glioma. CDR3s include the opening cysteine and the closing phenylalanine or tryptophan. A D gene is named only where the DNA matches it firmly. Size tells how often a clone was seen (once, few, many) or the class of an expanded clone, and some rows leave it out.

D gene,clone size,J gene,V gene,CDR3 DNA,CDR3 protein
-,-,TRBJ2-5,TRBV5-1,TGCGCCAGCAGCCTCCGGGACGAAACTAAAATCTACTTC,CASSLRDETKIYF
-,-,TRBJ2-1,TRBV7-6,TGTGCCAGCAGCTTACTTTACGGATACAATGAGCAGTTCTTC,CASSLLYGYNEQFF
TRBD2,-,TRBJ2-7,TRBV19,TGTGCCAGTAGTATAGGACTAGCGGGGACCTACGAGCAGTACTTC,CASSIGLAGTYEQYF
-,-,TRBJ2-7,TRBV10-2,TGCGCCAGCAGCTCGAGTGGGCTCGAGCAGTACTTC,CASSSSGLEQYF
TRBD2,-,TRBJ2-5,TRBV7-9,TGTGCCAGCAGCCCAAGGACTAGCGGGAGGGCCGGGGAGACCCAGTACTTC,CASSPRTSGRAGETQYF
-,-,TRBJ2-5,TRBV27,TGTGCCAGCAGTTTCCGCGGAACCCCAAGAGAGACCCAGTACTTC,CASSFRGTPRETQYF
-,-,TRBJ2-7,TRBV6-5,TGTGCCAGCAGGCCGATGGACAGCCGGAACGACGAGCAGTACTTC,CASRPMDSRNDEQYF
-,-,TRBJ2-7,TRBV5-6,TGTGCCAGCAGAGGACACCACGAGCAGTACTTC,CASRGHHEQYF
-,-,TRBJ1-5,TRBV21-1,TGTGCCAGCAATGGGACAGGGCATCAGCCCCAGCATTTT,CASNGTGHQPQHF
TRBD2,-,TRBJ2-5,TRBV7-9,TGTGCCAGCAGCTTAGTTACCCGGGAGGGAAAAGAGACCCAGTACTTC,CASSLVTREGKETQYF
-,once,TRBJ2-4,TRBV19,TGTGCCAGTAGTATAGGGGGCCCCTTCTTGGACATTCAGTACTTC,CASSIGGPFLDIQYF
-,-,TRBJ2-1,TRBV5-1,TGCGCCAGCAGAAGTGCCAGCTCCTACAATGAGCAGTTCTTC,CASRSASSYNEQFF
-,-,TRBJ2-1,TRBV27,TGTGCCAGCAGTTTAAACGACGGACTAAACGAGCAGTTCTTC,CASSLNDGLNEQFF
-,-,TRBJ2-7,TRBV25-1,TGTGCCAGCAGTGTTCAGGCTTCCTACGAGCAGTACTTC,CASSVQASYEQYF
TRBD2,-,TRBJ2-2,TRBV7-9,TGTGCCCCTCGCCGAGCGGGAGGAGACACCGGGGAGCTGTTTTTT,CAPRRAGGDTGELFF
-,-,TRBJ1-3,TRBV18,TGTGCCAGCTCACCCCAAGGTGGAAACACCATATATTTT,CASSPQGGNTIYF
-,-,TRBJ2-7,TRBV5-1,TGCGCCAGCAGTTCCGCAATCTCCTACGAGCAGTACTTC,CASSSAISYEQYF
TRBD2,-,TRBJ2-2,TRBV7-2,TGTGCCAGCAGACAGACTAGCGAGGGCGGGGAGCTGTTTTTT,CASRQTSEGGELFF
TRBD1,-,TRBJ2-3,TRBV5-4,TGTGCCAGCAGCTTGAGGCAGGGGGCAGGAGATACGCAGTATTTT,CASSLRQGAGDTQYF
TRBD1,-,TRBJ1-1,TRBV5-1,TGCGCCAGCAAACCCGGGACAGGGAGTTACACTGAAGCTTTCTTT,CASKPGTGSYTEAFF
TRBD1,-,TRBJ2-1,TRBV6-5,TGTGCCAGCAGACCGGACAGGGGCGGGAACAATGAGCAGTTCTTC,CASRPDRGGNNEQFF
-,-,TRBJ2-7,TRBV5-1,TGCGCCAGCAGCGGAACAGGGAATTTCAACGAGCAGTACTTC,CASSGTGNFNEQYF
TRBD2,-,TRBJ2-7,TRBV6-5,TGTGCCAGCAGTTCGCCGGGACTAGCGGGAGATGGCGAGCAGTACTTC,CASSSPGLAGDGEQYF
-,-,TRBJ1-5,TRBV2,TGTGCCAGCAGGGGAGGGGGTAGGGGAAGTCAGCCCCAGCATTTT,CASRGGGRGSQPQHF
-,-,TRBJ1-2,TRBV4-3,TGCGCCAGCAGCCCTGCTCTGGGGGCCTATGGCTACACCTTC,CASSPALGAYGYTF
-,-,TRBJ1-1,TRBV2,TGTGCCAGCAGTACGCCCCCCACGAACACTGAAGCTTTCTTT,CASSTPPTNTEAFF
-,-,TRBJ2-3,TRBV12-5,TGTGCTAGTGGTTTTTCTAGCTTATCTAGCACAGATACGCAGTATTTT,CASGFSSLSSTDTQYF
-,-,TRBJ2-2,TRBV7-6,TGTGCCAGCAGTGCCAGGGGAAACACCGGGGAGCTGTTTTTT,CASSARGNTGELFF
-,-,TRBJ1-5,TRBV10-3,TGTGCCACGAGGGGGGAGAATCAGCCCCAGCATTTT,CATRGENQPQHF
TRBD1,-,TRBJ2-7,TRBV5-1,TGCGCCAGCAGCTTGTGGGGGGGACAGGGGTCCTACGAGCAGTACTTC,CASSLWGGQGSYEQYF
-,-,TRBJ2-7,TRBV18,TGTGCCAGCTCACCCCAGGGTGTAGGCTACGAGCAGTACTTC,CASSPQGVGYEQYF
TRBD2,-,TRBJ2-1,TRBV9,TGTGCCAGCAGCGCCCCCCTAGGACTAGCGGGAGGGAGGGACGAGCAGTTCTTC,CASSAPLGLAGGRDEQFF
-,-,TRBJ1-4,TRBV6-5,TGTGCCAGCAGTTACTCAACCGCAACTAATGAAAAACTGTTTTTT,CASSYSTATNEKLFF
-,-,TRBJ1-3,TRBV7-9,TGTGCCAGCAGCTCTCAGGGCTCTGGAAACACCATATATTTT,CASSSQGSGNTIYF
-,-,TRBJ2-7,TRBV5-1,TGCGCCAGCAGCACCGAGGGTACACCCGTTTACGAGCAGTACTTC,CASSTEGTPVYEQYF
-,-,TRBJ1-3,TRBV14,TGTGCCAGCAGCCAAGATAGACGGCGCTCTGGAAACACCATATATTTT,CASSQDRRRSGNTIYF
TRBD1,-,TRBJ1-5,TRBV9,TGTGCCAGCAGCGTAGTAGGGGGTTGGGACAGTTGCAATCAGCCCCAGCATTTT,CASSVVGGWDSCNQPQHF
TRBD2,-,TRBJ2-5,TRBV7-9,TGTGCCACCGGACTAGCGGGAGGGCCGGACGGGGAGACCCAGTACTTC,CATGLAGGPDGETQYF
-,-,TRBJ2-2,TRBV6-6,TGTGCCAGCAGCCCCCCCGGGGAGCTGTTTTTT,CASSPPGELFF
-,once,TRBJ1-4,TRBV9,TGTGCCAGCAGCGTATCGTCTAATGAAAAACTGTTTTTT,CASSVSSNEKLFF
-,-,TRBJ1-1,TRBV29-1,TGCAGCGCTATAAGTAAAGGGAACACTGAAGCTTTCTTT,CSAISKGNTEAFF
TRBD2,-,TRBJ2-3,TRBV5-1,TGCGCCAGCAGAGCGGGGGAGAACACAGATACGCAGTATTTT,CASRAGENTDTQYF
-,-,TRBJ2-1,TRBV9,TGTGCCAGCAGCCCCCGCAGGGATGAGCAGTTCTTC,CASSPRRDEQFF
-,-,TRBJ2-7,TRBV7-3,TGTGCCAGCAGCTTAATGCCGGGTCGGAGCTACGAGCAGTACTTC,CASSLMPGRSYEQYF
-,few,TRBJ1-1,TRBV4-1,TGCGCCAGCAGCCGCGGGGGACAGAACACTGAAGCTTTCTTT,CASSRGGQNTEAFF
TRBD2,-,TRBJ2-2,TRBV4-1,TGCGCCAGCAACCCGGGACTAGCGGGAGCGGACACCGGGGAGCTGTTTTTT,CASNPGLAGADTGELFF
TRBD1,-,TRBJ2-7,TRBV19,TGTGCCAGTAGTGAGTCAGGGGGCGATTACGAGCAGTACTTC,CASSESGGDYEQYF
-,few,TRBJ1-1,TRBV20-1,TGCAGTGTCAACCTCAGGGGCCGGGACCCTTTT,CSVNLRGRDPF